This TCR beta chain stems from a study of T cells in Graves' hyperthyroidism and ophthalmopathy. Study-level background: Staff took peripheral blood when the initial diagnosis was made, before any treatment began. The study's findings and limits: Most thyroid clonotypes expanded above 0.001 were also detected in blood.

Researchers amplified the TCR beta CDR3 regions from RNA transcripts. The TCR CDR3 was amplified in a first-round RT-PCR using the HTBI primer set. TCRdb processed the multiplex PCR reads anew with MiXCR; each CDR3 protein has one entry. The sample consists of fewer than 700,000 distinct CDR3 sequences, about 15% of them appearing once. Individuals with ophthalmopathy presented a Clinical Activity Score of at least 3, a NOSPECS grade of at least 4 and a duration under 3 months. Lactation, pregnancy, other autoimmune disease or uncontrolled infection led to exclusion of patients. The CDR3 is 15 residues long. Per the germline V gene, CDR1 is MNHEY and CDR2 is SMNVEV (reference sequence). There are a few counts of this clonotype. Its antigen is still unknown. The junction and the germline gene differ at one end; a read error may be behind it.

V gene TRBV27 combines with J gene TRBJ1-4; 9 bases are a match to TRBD1. The sequenced sample was blood. This clonotype was sampled from a woman aged 18 to 35 with Graves' ophthalmopathy. In DNA form, the CDR3 reads TGTGCCAGCAGTCCCTGGGACAGGGTTCATGACAAACTGTTTTTT. Its protein is CASSPWDRVHDKLFF.